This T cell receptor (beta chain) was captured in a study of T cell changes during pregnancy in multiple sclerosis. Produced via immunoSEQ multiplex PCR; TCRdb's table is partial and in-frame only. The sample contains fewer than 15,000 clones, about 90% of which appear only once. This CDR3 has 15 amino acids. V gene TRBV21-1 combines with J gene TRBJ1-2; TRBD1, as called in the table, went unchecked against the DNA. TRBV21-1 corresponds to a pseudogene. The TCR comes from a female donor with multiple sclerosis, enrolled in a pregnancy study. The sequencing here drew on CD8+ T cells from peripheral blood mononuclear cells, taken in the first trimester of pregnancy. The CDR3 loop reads CASSKRAGPTHGYTF. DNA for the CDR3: TGTGCCAGCAGCAAACGGGCAGGGCCTACTCATGGCTACACCTTC.